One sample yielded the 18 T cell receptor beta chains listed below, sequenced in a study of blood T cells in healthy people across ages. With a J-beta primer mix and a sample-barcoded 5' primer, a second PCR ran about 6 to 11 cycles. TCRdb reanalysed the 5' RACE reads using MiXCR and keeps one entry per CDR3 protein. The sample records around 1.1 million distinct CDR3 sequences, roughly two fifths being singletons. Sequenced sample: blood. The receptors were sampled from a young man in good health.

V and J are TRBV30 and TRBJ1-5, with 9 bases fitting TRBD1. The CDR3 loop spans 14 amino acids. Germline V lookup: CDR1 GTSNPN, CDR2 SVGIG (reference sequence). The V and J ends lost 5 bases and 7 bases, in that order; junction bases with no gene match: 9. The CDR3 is CAWSTGGKAQPQHF. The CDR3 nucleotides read TGTGCCTGGTCTACAGGGGGCAAGGCGCAGCCCCAGCATTTT.

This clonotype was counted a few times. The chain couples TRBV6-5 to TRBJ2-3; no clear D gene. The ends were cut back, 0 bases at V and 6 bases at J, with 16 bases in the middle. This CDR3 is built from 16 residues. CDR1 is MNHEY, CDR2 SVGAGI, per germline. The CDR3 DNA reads TGTGCCAGCAGTTACTCCCTCCGAGGTAGCAGGGATACGCAGTATTTT. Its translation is CASSYSLRGSRDTQYF.

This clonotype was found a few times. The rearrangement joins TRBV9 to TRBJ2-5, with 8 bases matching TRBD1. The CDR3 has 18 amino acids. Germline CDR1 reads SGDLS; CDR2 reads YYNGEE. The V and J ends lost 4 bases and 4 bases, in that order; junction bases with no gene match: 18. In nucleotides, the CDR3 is TGTGCCAGCAGCTCCCAACTCCGCGGACAGGGTCTAGGAGAGACCCAGTACTTC. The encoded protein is CASSSQLRGQGLGETQYF.

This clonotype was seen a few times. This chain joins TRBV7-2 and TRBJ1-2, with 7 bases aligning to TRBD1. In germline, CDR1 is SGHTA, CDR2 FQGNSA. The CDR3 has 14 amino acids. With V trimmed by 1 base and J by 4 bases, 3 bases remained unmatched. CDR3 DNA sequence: TGTGCCAGCAGCTTAGAGGGACAGACCTATGGCTACACCTTC. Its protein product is CASSLEGQTYGYTF.

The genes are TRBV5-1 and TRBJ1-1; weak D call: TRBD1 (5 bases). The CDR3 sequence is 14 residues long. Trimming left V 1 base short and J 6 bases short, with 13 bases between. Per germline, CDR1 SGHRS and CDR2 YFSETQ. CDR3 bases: TGCGCCAGCAGCTTGAGTAAGGGACTCGCTGAAGCTTTCTTT. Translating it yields CASSLSKGLAEAFF.

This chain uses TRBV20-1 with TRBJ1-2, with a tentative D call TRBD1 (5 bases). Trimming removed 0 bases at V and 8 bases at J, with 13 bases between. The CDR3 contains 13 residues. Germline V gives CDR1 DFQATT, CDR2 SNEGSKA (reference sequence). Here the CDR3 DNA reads TGCAGTGCTAGAGATGGCAGGGCTTACGGCTACACCTTC. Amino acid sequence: CSARDGRAYGYTF.

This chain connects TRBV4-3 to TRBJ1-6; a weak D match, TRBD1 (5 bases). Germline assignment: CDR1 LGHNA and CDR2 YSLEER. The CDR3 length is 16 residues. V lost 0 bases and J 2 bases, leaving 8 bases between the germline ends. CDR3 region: CASSQDPGPYNSPLHF. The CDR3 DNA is TGCGCCAGCAGCCAAGATCCAGGGCCCTATAATTCACCCCTCCACTTT.

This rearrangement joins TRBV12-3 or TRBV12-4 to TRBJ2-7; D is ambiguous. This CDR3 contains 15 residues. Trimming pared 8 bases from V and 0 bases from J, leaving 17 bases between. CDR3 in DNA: TGTGCCAGCTCGATGAGTTGGAATTCCTCCTACGAGCAGTACTTC. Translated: CASSMSWNSSYEQYF.

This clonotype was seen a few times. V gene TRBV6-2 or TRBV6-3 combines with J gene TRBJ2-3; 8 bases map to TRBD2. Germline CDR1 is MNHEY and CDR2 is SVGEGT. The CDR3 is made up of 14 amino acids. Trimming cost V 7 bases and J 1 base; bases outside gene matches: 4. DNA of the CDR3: TGTGCCAGCAAACTAGCGGTGGGCACAGATACGCAGTATTTT. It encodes CASKLAVGTDTQYF.

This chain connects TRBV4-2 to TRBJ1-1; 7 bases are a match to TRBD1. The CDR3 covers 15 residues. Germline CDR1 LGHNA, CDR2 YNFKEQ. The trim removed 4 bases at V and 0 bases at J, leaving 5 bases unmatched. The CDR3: CASSRDRVMNTEAFF. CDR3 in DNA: TGTGCCAGCAGCCGTGACAGGGTGATGAACACTGAAGCTTTCTTT.

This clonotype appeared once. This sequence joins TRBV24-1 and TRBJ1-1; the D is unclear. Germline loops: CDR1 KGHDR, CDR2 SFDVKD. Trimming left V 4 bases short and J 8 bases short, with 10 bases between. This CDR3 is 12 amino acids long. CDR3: CATSERRGEAFF. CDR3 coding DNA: TGTGCCACCAGTGAAAGACGGGGAGAAGCTTTCTTT.

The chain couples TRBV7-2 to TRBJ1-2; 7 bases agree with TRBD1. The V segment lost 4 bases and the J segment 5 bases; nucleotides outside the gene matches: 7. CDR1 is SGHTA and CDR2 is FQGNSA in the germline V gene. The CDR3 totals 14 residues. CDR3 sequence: CASSWQGEGYGYTF. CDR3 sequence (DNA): TGTGCCAGCAGCTGGCAGGGGGAAGGGTATGGCTACACCTTC. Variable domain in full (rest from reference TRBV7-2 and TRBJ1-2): GAGVSQSPSNKVTEKGKDVELRCDPISGHTALYWYRQSLGQGLEFLIYFQGNSAPDKSGLPSDRFSAERTGGSVSTLTIQRTQQEDSAVYLCASSWQGEGYGYTFGSGTRLTVV.

The CDR3 loop reads CASSVATGGGTEAFF. For the CDR3, the DNA is TGTGCCAGCAGTGTTGCCACAGGGGGCGGCACTGAAGCTTTCTTT. The genes are TRBV2 and TRBJ1-1, with TRBD1 identical over 9 bases. With V trimmed by 4 bases and J by 4 bases, 7 bases remained unmatched. Germline CDR1 and CDR2: SNHLY and FYNNEI. The CDR3 consists of 15 residues.

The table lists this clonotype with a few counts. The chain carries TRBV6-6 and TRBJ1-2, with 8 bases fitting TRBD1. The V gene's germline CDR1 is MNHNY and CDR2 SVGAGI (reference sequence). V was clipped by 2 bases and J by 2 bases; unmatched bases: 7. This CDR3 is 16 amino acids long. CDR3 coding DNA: TGTGCCAGCAGTTACCCCCACAGGGGGGGGAACTATGGCTACACCTTC. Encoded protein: CASSYPHRGGNYGYTF.

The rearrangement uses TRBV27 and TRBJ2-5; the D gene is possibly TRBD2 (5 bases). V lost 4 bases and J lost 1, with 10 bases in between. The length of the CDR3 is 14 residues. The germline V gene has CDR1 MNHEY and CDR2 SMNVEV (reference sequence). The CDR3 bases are TGTGCCAGCAGTTCCCCGGGAAGCCAAGAGACCCAGTACTTC. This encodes CASSSPGSQETQYF.

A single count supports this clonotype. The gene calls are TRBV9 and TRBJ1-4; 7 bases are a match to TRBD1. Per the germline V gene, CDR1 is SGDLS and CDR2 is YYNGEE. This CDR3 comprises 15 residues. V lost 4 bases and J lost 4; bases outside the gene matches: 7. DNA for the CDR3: TGTGCCAGCAGCCCCGGGACAGCCAATAATGAAAAACTGTTTTTT. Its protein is CASSPGTANNEKLFF. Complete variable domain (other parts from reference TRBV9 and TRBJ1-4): DSGVTQTPKHLITATGQRVTLRCSPRSGDLSVYWYQQSLDQGLQFLIQYYNGEERAKGNILERFSAQQFPDLHSELNLSSLELGDSALYFCASSPGTANNEKLFFGSGTQLSVL.

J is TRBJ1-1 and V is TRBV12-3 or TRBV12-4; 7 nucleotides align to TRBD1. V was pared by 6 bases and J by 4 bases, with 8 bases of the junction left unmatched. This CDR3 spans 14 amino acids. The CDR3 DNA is TGTGCCAGCAGGCCAGAATACAGGGGCACTGAAGCTTTCTTT. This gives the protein CASRPEYRGTEAFF.

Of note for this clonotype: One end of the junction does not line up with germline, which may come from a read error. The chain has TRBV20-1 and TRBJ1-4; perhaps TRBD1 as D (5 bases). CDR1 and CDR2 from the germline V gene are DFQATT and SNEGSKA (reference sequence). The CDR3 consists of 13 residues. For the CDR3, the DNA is TGCAGTGCTAGTTCGGGGGAGGATGAGAAACTGTTTTTT. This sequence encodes CSASSGEDEKLFF.